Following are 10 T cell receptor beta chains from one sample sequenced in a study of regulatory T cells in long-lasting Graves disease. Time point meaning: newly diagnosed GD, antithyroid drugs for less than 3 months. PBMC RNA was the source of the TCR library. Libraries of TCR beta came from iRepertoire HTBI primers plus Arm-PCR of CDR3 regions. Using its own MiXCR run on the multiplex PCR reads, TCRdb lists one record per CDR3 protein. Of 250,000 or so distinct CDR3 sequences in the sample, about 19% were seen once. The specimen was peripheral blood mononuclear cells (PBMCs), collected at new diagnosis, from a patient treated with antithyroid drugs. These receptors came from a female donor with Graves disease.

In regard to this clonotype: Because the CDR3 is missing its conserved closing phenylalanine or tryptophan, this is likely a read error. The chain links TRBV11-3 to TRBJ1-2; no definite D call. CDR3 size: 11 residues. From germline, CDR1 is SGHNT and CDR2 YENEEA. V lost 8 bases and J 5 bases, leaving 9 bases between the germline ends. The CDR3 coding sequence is TGTGCCAGCCGAACGGATTATGGCTACACCTCC. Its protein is CASRTDYGYTS.

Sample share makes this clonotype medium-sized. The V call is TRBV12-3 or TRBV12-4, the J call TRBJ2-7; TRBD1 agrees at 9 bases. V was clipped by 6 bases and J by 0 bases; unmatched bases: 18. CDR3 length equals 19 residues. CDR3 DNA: TGTGCCAGCAGAGATCGGACAGGGGCGCCTAAGCGGATCTCCTACGAGCAGTACTTC. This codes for CASRDRTGAPKRISYEQYF.

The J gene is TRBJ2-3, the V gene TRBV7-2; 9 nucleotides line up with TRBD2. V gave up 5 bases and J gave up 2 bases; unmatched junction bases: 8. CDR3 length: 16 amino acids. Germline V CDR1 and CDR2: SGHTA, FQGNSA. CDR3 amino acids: CASSPIAGVPTDTQYF. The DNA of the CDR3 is TGTGCCAGCAGCCCCATAGCGGGAGTTCCCACAGATACGCAGTATTTT.

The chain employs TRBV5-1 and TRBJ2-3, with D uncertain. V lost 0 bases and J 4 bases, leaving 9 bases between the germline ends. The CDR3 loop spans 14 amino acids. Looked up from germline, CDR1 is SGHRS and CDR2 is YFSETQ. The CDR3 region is CASSLADSADTQYF. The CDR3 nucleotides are TGCGCCAGCAGCTTGGCCGATTCAGCAGATACGCAGTATTTT.

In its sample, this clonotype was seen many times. CDR3 residues: CASRGRTNTEAFF. The CDR3 DNA follows: TGTGCCAGCAGAGGAAGGACGAACACTGAAGCTTTCTTT. The V and J genes are TRBV12-3 or TRBV12-4 and TRBJ1-1, with D unresolved. V was clipped by 6 bases and J by 1 base, with 9 bases between them. The CDR3 has 13 amino acids.

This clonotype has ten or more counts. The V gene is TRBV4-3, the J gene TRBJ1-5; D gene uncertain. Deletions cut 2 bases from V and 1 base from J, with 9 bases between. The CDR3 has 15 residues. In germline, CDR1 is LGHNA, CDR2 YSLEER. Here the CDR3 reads CASSQFHQSNQPQHF. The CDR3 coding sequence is TGCGCCAGCAGCCAATTTCACCAGAGCAATCAGCCCCAGCATTTT.

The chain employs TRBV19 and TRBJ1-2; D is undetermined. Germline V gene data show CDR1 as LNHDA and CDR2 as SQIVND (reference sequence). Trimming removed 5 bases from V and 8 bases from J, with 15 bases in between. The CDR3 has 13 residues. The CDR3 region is CASSQIGGGGYTF. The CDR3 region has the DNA TGTGCCAGTAGTCAGATAGGCGGCGGAGGCTACACCTTC.

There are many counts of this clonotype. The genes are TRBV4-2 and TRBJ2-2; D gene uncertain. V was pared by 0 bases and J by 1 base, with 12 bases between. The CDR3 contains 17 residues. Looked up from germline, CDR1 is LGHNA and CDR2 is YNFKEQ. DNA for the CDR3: TGTGCCAGCAGCCAAGAACACGCCGGCGTGAACACCGGGGAGCTGTTTTTT. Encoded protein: CASSQEHAGVNTGELFF.

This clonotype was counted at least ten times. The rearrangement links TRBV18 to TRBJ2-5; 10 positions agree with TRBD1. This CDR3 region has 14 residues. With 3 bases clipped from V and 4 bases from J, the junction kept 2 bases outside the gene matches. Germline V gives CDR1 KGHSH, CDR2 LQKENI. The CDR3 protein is CASSPTGGAETQYF. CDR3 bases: TGTGCCAGCTCACCGACAGGGGGCGCAGAGACCCAGTACTTC.

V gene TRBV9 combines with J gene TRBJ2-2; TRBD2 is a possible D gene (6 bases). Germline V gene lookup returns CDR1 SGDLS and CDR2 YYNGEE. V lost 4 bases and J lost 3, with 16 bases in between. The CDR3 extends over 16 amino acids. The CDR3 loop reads CASSTAGGVHTGELFF. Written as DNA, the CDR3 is TGTGCCAGCAGCACCGCCGGGGGAGTTCACACCGGGGAGCTGTTTTTT.